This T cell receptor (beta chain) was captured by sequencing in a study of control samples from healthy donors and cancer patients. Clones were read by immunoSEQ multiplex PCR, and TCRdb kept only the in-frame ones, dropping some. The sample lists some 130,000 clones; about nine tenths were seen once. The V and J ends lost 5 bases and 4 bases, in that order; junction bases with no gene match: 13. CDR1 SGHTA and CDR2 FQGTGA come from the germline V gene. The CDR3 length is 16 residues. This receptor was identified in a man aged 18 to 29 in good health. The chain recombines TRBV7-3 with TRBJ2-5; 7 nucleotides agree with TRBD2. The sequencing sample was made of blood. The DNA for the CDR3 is TGTGCCAGCAGCCCCCTCGGCGGGGGTCCCCCAGAGACCCAGTACTTC. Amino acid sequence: CASSPLGGGPPETQYF.